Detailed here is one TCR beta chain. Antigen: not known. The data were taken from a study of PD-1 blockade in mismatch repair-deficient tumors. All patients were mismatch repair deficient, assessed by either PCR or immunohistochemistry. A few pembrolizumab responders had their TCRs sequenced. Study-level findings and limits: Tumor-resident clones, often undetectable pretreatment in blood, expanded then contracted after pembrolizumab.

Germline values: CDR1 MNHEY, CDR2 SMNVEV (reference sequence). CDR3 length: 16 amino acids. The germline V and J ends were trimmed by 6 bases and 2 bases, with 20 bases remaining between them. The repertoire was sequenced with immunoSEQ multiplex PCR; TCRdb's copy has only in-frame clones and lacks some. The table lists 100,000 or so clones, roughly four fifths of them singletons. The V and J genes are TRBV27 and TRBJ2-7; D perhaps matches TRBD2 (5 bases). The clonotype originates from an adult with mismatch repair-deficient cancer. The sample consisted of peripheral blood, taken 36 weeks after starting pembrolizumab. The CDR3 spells CASSLSTGYLAYEQYF. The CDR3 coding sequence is TGTGCCAGCAGCCTCTCGACGGGGTACCTTGCCTACGAGCAGTACTTC.